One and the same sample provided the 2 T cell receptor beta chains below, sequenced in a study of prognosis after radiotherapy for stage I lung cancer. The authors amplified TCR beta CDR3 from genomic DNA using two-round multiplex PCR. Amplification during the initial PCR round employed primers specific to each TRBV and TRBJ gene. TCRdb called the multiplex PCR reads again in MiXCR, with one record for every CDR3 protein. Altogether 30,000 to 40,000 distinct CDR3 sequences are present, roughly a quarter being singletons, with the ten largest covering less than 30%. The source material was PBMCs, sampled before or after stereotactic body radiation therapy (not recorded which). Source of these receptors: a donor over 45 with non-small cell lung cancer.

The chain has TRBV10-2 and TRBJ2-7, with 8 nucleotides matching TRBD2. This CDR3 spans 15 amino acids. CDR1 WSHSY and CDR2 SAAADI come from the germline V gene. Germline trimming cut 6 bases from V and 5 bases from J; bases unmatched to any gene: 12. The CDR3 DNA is TGCGCCAGCAGCGAGCGGGGGACCGCATACAACGAGCAGTACTTC. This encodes CASSERGTAYNEQYF.

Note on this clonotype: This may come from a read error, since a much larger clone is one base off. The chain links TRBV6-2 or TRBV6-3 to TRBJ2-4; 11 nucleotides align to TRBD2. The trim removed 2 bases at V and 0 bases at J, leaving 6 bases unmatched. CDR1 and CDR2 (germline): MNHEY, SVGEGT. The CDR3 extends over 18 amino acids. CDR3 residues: CASSYAALAGVAKNIQYF. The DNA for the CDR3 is TGTGCCAGCAGTTACGCCGCACTAGCGGGGGTAGCCAAAAACATTCAGTACTTC.